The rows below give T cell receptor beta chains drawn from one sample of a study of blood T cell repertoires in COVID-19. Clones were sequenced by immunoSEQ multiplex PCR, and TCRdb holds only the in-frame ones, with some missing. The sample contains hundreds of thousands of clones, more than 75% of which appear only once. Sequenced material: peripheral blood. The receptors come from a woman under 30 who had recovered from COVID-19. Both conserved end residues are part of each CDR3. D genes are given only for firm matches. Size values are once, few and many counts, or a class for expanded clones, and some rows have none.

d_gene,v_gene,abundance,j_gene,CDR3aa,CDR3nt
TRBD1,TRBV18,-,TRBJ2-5,CASSPPATGARKTQYF,TGTGCCAGCTCACCACCGGCGACAGGGGCCAGGAAGACCCAGTACTTC
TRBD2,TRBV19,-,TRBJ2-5,CASRGLAGDGNQETQYF,TGTGCCAGTAGGGGACTAGCGGGAGATGGGAACCAAGAGACCCAGTACTTC
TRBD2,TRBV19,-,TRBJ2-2,CASSPPLGLAAGELFF,TGTGCCAGTAGTCCCCCCCTGGGACTAGCGGCCGGGGAGCTGTTTTTT
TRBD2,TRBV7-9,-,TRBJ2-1,CASLLAGEGNEQFF,TGTGCCAGTTTACTAGCGGGAGAGGGAAATGAGCAGTTCTTC
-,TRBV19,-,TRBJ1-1,CASTPLPAAGTEAFF,TGTGCCAGTACCCCTCTCCCGGCTGCAGGCACTGAAGCTTTCTTT
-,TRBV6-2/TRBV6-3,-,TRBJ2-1,CASSTERSGGDSRNEQFF,TGTGCCAGCAGCACGGAGCGTAGCGGCGGAGACTCGAGGAATGAGCAGTTCTTC
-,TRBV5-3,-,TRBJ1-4,CARSTDRKGEKLFF,TGTGCCAGAAGCACCGACAGGAAGGGAGAAAAACTGTTTTTT
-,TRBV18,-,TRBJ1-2,CASSQSLEPNSYGYTF,TGTGCCAGCTCACAGAGCCTCGAGCCTAATTCTTATGGCTACACCTTC
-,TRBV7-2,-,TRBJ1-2,CASSLAGANYGYTF,TGTGCCAGCAGCTTAGCGGGAGCTAACTATGGCTACACCTTC
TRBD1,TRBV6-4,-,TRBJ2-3,CASSPGQGTDTQYF,TGTGCCAGCAGCCCGGGACAGGGAACAGATACGCAGTATTTT
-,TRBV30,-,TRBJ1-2,CAWSLTGPEGYTF,TGTGCCTGGAGTCTGACAGGTCCGGAGGGCTACACCTTC
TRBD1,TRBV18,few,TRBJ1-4,CASSLRTGGGEKLFF,TGTGCCAGCTCACTTCGGACAGGGGGAGGAGAAAAACTGTTTTTT
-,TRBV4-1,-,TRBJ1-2,CASSQDPYNYGYTF,TGCGCCAGCAGCCAAGATCCCTATAACTATGGCTACACCTTC
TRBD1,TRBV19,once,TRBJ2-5,CASSRTTGVPETQYF,TGTGCCAGTAGTAGGACGACAGGGGTCCCAGAGACCCAGTACTTC
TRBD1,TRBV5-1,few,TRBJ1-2,CASGDRAANYGYTF,TGCGCCAGCGGGGACAGGGCTGCTAACTATGGCTACACCTTC
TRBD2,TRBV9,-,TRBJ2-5,CASSVTIAGEETQYF,TGTGCCAGCAGCGTAACTATAGCGGGTGAAGAGACCCAGTACTTC
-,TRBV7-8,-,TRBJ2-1,CASSLAWANNEQFF,TGTGCCAGCAGCTTAGCGTGGGCCAACAATGAGCAGTTCTTC
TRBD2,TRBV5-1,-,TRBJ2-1,CASSLVGEGHNEQFF,TGCGCCAGCAGCTTGGTCGGGGAGGGGCACAATGAGCAGTTCTTC
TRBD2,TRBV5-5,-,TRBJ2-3,CASSPIAGHTDTQYF,TGTGCCAGCAGCCCGATAGCGGGGCACACAGATACGCAGTATTTT
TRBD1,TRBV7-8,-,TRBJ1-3,CASSNPGTDSGNTIYF,TGTGCCAGCAGCAACCCCGGGACAGACTCTGGAAACACCATATATTTT